These 8 T cell receptor beta chains came from one sample sequenced in a study of tumor-infiltrating lymphocytes in primary liver carcinoma. Co-extraction of RNA and DNA was performed on 20-30 mg of unsorted bulk tissue. From 450 to 600 ng total RNA, TCR beta cDNA was generated with a primer in the constant region. Generation of the TCR beta libraries relied on three nested multiplex PCR rounds using slightly modified ARM-PCR. TRBV1-TRBV30 forward primers and a C-beta reverse primer were used in the first two PCR rounds, which each ran for approximately 10 cycles. MiXCR was run by TCRdb on the multiplex PCR reads, yielding one entry per CDR3 protein. The data contain about 54,000 distinct CDR3 sequences, about three quarters of them singletons. The sequenced sample was liver tumor tissue from sampling region 2. Subset given: tumor region T2, inferior pole. The receptors originated from a man in his forties or fifties with primary liver carcinoma and hepatitis B virus infection.

Here the CDR3 DNA reads TGTGCCAGCAGCTCTACCTCTAGCTTCTACAATGAGCAGTTCTTC. The encoded protein is CASSSTSSFYNEQFF. The chain is built from TRBV7-9 and TRBJ2-1; D possibly corresponds to TRBD2 (5 bases). Germline lookup yields CDR1 SEHNR and CDR2 FQNEAQ (reference sequence). V was clipped by 4 bases and J by 3 bases, with 13 bases between them. This CDR3 contains 15 residues.

About this clonotype: A much more abundant neighbour one base away suggests this may be a read error. The chain recombines TRBV5-4 with TRBJ2-5; 7 positions match TRBD1. Germline CDR1 is SGHNT and CDR2 is YYREEE (reference sequence). Germline trimming cut 4 bases from V and 0 bases from J; bases unmatched to any gene: 3. This CDR3 spans 14 amino acids. The CDR3 spells CASSRDSYQETQYF. CDR3 nucleotide sequence: TGTGCCAGCAGCCGGGACAGTTACCAAGAGACCCAGTACTTC. The full variable domain, rest sourced from reference TRBV5-4 and TRBJ2-5, is ETGVTQSPTHLIKTRGQQVTLRCSSQSGHNTVSWYQQALGQGPQFIFQYYREEENGRGNFPPRFSGLQFPNYSSELNVNALELDDSALYLCASSRDSYQETQYFGPGTRLLVL.

The chain uses TRBV6-1 and TRBJ1-2, with TRBD1 matching over 8 bases. Per the germline V gene, CDR1 is MNHNS and CDR2 is SASEGT. V shed 10 bases, J shed 3 bases, and the junction held 10 bases outside the gene matches. The CDR3 is made up of 14 amino acids. The CDR3 sequence: CATFMTGVDYGYTF. The CDR3 DNA sequence: TGTGCCACTTTCATGACAGGGGTAGACTATGGCTACACCTTC.

This clonotype was counted at least ten times. The chain uses TRBV4-1 and TRBJ2-4; the match to TRBD2 covers 11 bases. The CDR3 spans 15 residues. The germline V gene has CDR1 MGHRA and CDR2 YSYEKL. V lost 4 bases and J lost 8; bases outside the gene matches: 7. The CDR3 DNA is TGCGCCAGCAGCCCGTTGACTAGCGGGAAGGACATTCAGTACTTC. This gives the protein CASSPLTSGKDIQYF.

Concerning this clonotype: A read error is likely, as this CDR3 ends without the conserved phenylalanine or tryptophan. V is TRBV7-8 and J is TRBJ2-2, with 7 bases identical to TRBD2. The CDR3 is made up of 17 amino acids. Germline CDR1 SGHVS, CDR2 FQNEAQ. This CDR3 is CASSSLTSGGRGGELFL. CDR3 nucleotides: TGTGCCAGTAGCTCCCTTACCAGCGGAGGGAGGGGCGGGGAGCTGTTTCTT.

V usage is TRBV6-5 and J usage is TRBJ2-7, with a tentative D call TRBD2 (6 bases). V was pared by 6 bases and J by 11 bases, with 23 bases between. This CDR3 region has 14 residues. Germline assignment: CDR1 MNHEY and CDR2 SVGAGI. CDR3 DNA sequence: TGTGCCAGCAGGGAGACTAGAGCGGGTTACGAAGAGTACTTC. Its protein is CASRETRAGYEEYF.

This clonotype was counted at least ten times. A read error is likely, as this CDR3 ends without the conserved phenylalanine or tryptophan. V usage is TRBV6-5 and J usage is TRBJ2-3; 8 bases agree with TRBD2. V trimming: 6 bases; J trimming: 3 bases; junction bases outside the gene matches: 2. The germline V gene has CDR1 MNHEY and CDR2 SVGAGI. The CDR3 consists of 13 residues. The CDR3 sequence: CASRLAGTDTQYL. CDR3 bases: TGTGCCAGCAGATTAGCGGGAACAGATACGCAGTATCTT.

The V gene is TRBV11-2, the J gene TRBJ1-1; 7 bases match TRBD1. V was pared by 6 bases and J by 3 bases, with 16 bases of the junction left unmatched. The CDR3 covers 17 residues. From germline, CDR1 is SGHAT and CDR2 FQNNGV. The CDR3 spells CASSRMGGQRFDTEAFF. DNA for the CDR3: TGTGCCAGCAGTCGAATGGGGGGACAGCGGTTCGACACTGAAGCTTTCTTT.